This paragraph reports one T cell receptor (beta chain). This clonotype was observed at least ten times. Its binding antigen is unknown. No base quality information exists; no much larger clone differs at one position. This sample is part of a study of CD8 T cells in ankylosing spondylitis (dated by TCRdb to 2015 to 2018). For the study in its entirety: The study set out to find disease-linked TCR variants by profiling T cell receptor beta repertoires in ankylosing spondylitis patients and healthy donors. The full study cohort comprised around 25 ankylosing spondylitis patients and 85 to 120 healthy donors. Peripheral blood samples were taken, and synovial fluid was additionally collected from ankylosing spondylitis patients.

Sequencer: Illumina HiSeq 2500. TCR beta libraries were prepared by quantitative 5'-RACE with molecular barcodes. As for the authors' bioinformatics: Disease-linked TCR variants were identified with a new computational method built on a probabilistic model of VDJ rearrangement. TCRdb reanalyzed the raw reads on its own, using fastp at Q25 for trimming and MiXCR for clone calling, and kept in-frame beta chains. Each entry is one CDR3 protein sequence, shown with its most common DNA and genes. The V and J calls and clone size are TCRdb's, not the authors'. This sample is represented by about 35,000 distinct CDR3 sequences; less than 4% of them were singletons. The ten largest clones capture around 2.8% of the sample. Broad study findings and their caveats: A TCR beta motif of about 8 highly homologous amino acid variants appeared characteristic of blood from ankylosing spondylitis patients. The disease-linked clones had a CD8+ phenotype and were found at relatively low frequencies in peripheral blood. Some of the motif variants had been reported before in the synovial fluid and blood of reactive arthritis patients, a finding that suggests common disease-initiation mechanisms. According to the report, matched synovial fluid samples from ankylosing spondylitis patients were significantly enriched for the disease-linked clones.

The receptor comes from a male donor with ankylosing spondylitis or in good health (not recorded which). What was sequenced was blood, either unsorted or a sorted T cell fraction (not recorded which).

CDR3 reads: CASSVTESSGQGELFF. The nucleotide sequence is given as TGTGCCAGCAGCGTAACAGAAAGTAGCGGACAAGGGGAGCTGTTTTTT. The rearrangement combines TRBV9 with TRBJ2-2, and the D gene may be TRBD2, 6 bases matching. The CDR3 runs 16 residues from the cysteine to the phenylalanine. Only the CDR3 region is kept as DNA, spanning 48 bases read in frame from base 1. The germline V gene sets CDR1 to SGDLS and CDR2 to YYNGEE. V is shortened by 1 base, J by 8 bases, and the region joining them spans 18 bases.